This TCR beta chain was sequenced during a study of T cell responses to AZD1222 COVID-19 vaccine. Study-wide results and caveats: There were repertoire samples only from the period after the peak T cell response. At baseline, just a handful of AZD1222 recipients tested seropositive. Among the donors, most were white British and more were female, and clonal diversity was possibly underestimated.

In regard to this clone: Its specificity is not known.

Libraries were prepared by immunoSEQ multiplex PCR; TCRdb keeps only in-frame clonotypes and omits some of them. The sample lists approximately 130,000 clones, nearly 90% occurring once. Second-dose groups at about 4 or about 12 weeks were pooled. CDR1 and CDR2 from the germline V gene are SGHRS and YFSETQ. Germline trimming cut 2 bases from V and 7 bases from J; bases unmatched to any gene: 12. CDR3 length equals 16 residues. The sequence was obtained from an adult who received the AZD1222 COVID-19 vaccine. The sample in question was peripheral blood, obtained 28 days after the second AZD1222 dose. The V gene is TRBV5-1, the J gene TRBJ1-2; 9 bases are a match to TRBD1. In DNA form, the CDR3 reads TGCGCCAGCAGCTTACAGGGACAGGGTATATCAGTTGGCTACACCTTC. This codes for CASSLQGQGISVGYTF.